The 26 T cell receptor beta chains below were found in one sample sequenced in a study of T cell repertoires in cytomegalovirus infection. TCRdb re-derived calls from the reads in MiXCR, one entry per CDR3 protein. Here the sample spans hundreds of thousands of distinct CDR3 sequences, more than 20% being singletons. Material: CD8+ T cells from PBMCs. These receptors originate from a human donor in good health (CMV status not recorded). Some clones in this sample may be carry-over from other donors' samples.

This clonotype has more than one count but fewer than ten. The rearrangement links TRBV20-1 to TRBJ2-1, with D hard to call. The CDR3 covers 10 residues. Germline V gene data show CDR1 as DFQATT and CDR2 as SNEGSKA (reference sequence). The V and J ends lost 4 bases and 10 bases respectively, with 8 bases between them. CDR3 residues: CSAMPSEQFF. Written as DNA, the CDR3 is TGCAGTGCTATGCCATCGGAGCAGTTCTTC.

This clonotype has at least ten counts. In nucleotides, the CDR3 is TGTGCCAGCAGTTACTCTAGCTTCTACGAGCAGTACGTC. It is translated as CASSYSSFYEQYV. The chain links TRBV6-2 or TRBV6-3 to TRBJ2-7; unclear D gene. From germline, CDR1 is MNHEY and CDR2 SVGEGT. V was cut by 0 bases and J by 3 bases, with 6 bases left in between. The length of the CDR3 is 13 residues.

The gene calls are TRBV25-1 and TRBJ1-4; tentatively, D is TRBD1 (5 bases). From germline, CDR1 is MGHDK and CDR2 SYGVNS. This CDR3 contains 15 residues. V lost 3 bases, J lost 6 bases, and 14 bases lay in between. CDR3 nucleotides: TGTGCCAGCAGTGATAGATCAGGGTGGTATGAAAAACTGTTTTTT. This translates into CASSDRSGWYEKLFF.

This clonotype was detected many times. The chain uses TRBV12-3 or TRBV12-4 and TRBJ2-2; TRBD2 aligns across 13 bases. This CDR3 has 17 amino acids. J gave up 2 bases and V 3 bases, and 3 bases lay outside the gene matches. The CDR3 nucleotides read TGTGCCAGCAGTTTTTGGACTAGCGGGAGAAACACCGGGGAGCTGTTTTTT. Translated, it gives CASSFWTSGRNTGELFF.

A remark on this clonotype: This may arise from a read error, as a much more abundant clone is one base away. The rearrangement links TRBV7-2 to TRBJ2-4; TRBD1 agrees at 8 bases. The CDR3 has 17 amino acids. Germline V gives CDR1 SGHTA, CDR2 FQGNSA. V gave up 1 base and J gave up 2 bases; unmatched junction bases: 7. DNA for the CDR3: TGTGCCAGCAGCTTAGTGGCAGGGGGCGCAACCAAAAACATTCAGTACTTC. Encoded protein: CASSLVAGGATKNIQYF.

The V gene is TRBV2, the J gene TRBJ1-2; 9 bases match TRBD1. This CDR3 has 14 residues. V dropped 4 bases and J dropped 5; count of bases not matched to a gene: 5. Germline CDR1 is SNHLY and CDR2 is FYNNEI. CDR3 protein: CASSGIQGAYGYTF. In DNA, the CDR3 is TGTGCCAGCAGTGGTATACAGGGGGCTTATGGCTACACCTTC.

The chain recombines TRBV29-1 with TRBJ1-2, with D hard to call. Germline lookup yields CDR1 SQVTM and CDR2 ANQGSEA. The germline V and J ends were trimmed by 3 bases and 6 bases, with 14 bases remaining between them. The CDR3 spans 13 residues. The chain's CDR3 is CSVELPGSNGYTF. CDR3 in DNA: TGCAGCGTTGAGCTACCCGGTTCCAATGGCTACACCTTC.

V gene TRBV19 combines with J gene TRBJ2-7; D perhaps matches TRBD1 (6 bases). Germline V CDR1 and CDR2: LNHDA, SQIVND (reference sequence). Trimming removed 6 bases at V and 5 bases at J, with 23 bases between. There are 16 residues in the CDR3. CDR3 sequence (DNA): TGTGCCAGTAGCCCACCGGACAGTCTCCTCTACCACGAGCAGTACTTC. The encoded protein is CASSPPDSLLYHEQYF.

J is TRBJ2-2 and V is TRBV27; D may correspond to TRBD1 or TRBD2 (5 bases each). Trimming pared 6 bases from V and 4 bases from J, leaving 18 bases between. The CDR3 consists of 16 residues. Germline V gives CDR1 MNHEY, CDR2 SMNVEV (reference sequence). The CDR3 is CASSRSGPLPTGELFF. The DNA of the CDR3 is TGTGCCAGCAGCCGTTCGGGACCGCTCCCCACCGGGGAGCTGTTTTTT.

The chain uses TRBV6-5 and TRBJ2-1; D may be TRBD2 (6 bases). The V gene's germline CDR1 is MNHEY and CDR2 SVGAGI. V was trimmed by 0 bases and J by 7 bases, leaving 16 bases between them. The CDR3 totals 16 residues. CDR3 region: CASSYSEGILANEQFF. The CDR3, as DNA: TGTGCCAGCAGTTACTCGGAGGGGATTTTAGCGAATGAGCAGTTCTTC.

This clonotype was counted many times. DNA for the CDR3: TGTGCCAGCAGCGCGGGACGGCTCAATCAGCCCCAGCATTTT. Its translation is CASSAGRLNQPQHF. The rearrangement links TRBV7-2 to TRBJ1-5; D may be TRBD1 (5 bases). V lost 5 bases and J 3 bases, leaving 11 bases between the germline ends. This CDR3 has 14 amino acids. Germline CDR1 is SGHTA and CDR2 is FQGNSA.

In DNA form, the CDR3 reads TGTGCCAGCAGCCCCCGGCAGGAAAGTGAGACCCAGTACTTC. As protein: CASSPRQESETQYF. This chain links TRBV7-9 with TRBJ2-5; D remains unclear. The CDR3 extends over 14 amino acids. V gave up 5 bases and J gave up 5 bases, with 15 bases separating them. CDR1 is SEHNR, CDR2 FQNEAQ, per germline (reference sequence).

This clonotype was found a few times. The chain couples TRBV20-1 to TRBJ2-1; D remains unclear. This CDR3 has 13 amino acids. CDR1 and CDR2 (germline): DFQATT, SNEGSKA (reference sequence). Trimming left V 3 bases short and J 5 bases short, with 11 bases between. CDR3 DNA: TGCAGTGCTAGGGGAATTGGCGACAATGAGCAGTTCTTC. It encodes CSARGIGDNEQFF.

The sample holds many counts of this clonotype. This chain connects TRBV12-3 or TRBV12-4 to TRBJ1-3; no clear D gene. The CDR3 loop spans 17 amino acids. V dropped 4 bases and J dropped 2 bases, with 18 bases sitting between them. CDR3 in amino acids: CASSSLSRAPPGNTIYF. The CDR3 DNA is TGTGCCAGCAGTTCCTTATCGAGGGCCCCACCTGGAAACACCATATATTTT.

This clonotype was seen a few times. The chain uses TRBV14 and TRBJ2-7; TRBD2 matches at 10 bases. The CDR3 extends over 16 amino acids. V shed 2 bases and J 4 bases; nucleotides not matched to a gene: 8. Germline V gene sequence: CDR1 SGHDN, CDR2 FVKESK. The CDR3 region is CASSQTSGGVPYEQYF. CDR3 bases: TGTGCCAGCAGCCAAACAAGCGGGGGGGTACCGTACGAGCAGTACTTC. Based on the CDR3 plus reference TRBV14 and TRBJ2-7, the full variable domain is EAGVTQFPSHSVIEKGQTVTLRCDPISGHDNLYWYRRVMGKEIKFLLHFVKESKQDESGMPNNRFLAERTGGTYSTLKVQPAELEDSGVYFCASSQTSGGVPYEQYFGPGTRLTVT.

This clonotype showed up just a few times. The CDR3 loop reads CASSIERQGALDTQYF. The CDR3 nucleotides read TGTGCCAGTAGTATAGAACGACAGGGGGCATTGGATACGCAGTATTTT. V is TRBV19 and J is TRBJ2-3, with 10 bases matching TRBD1. CDR1 is LNHDA and CDR2 is SQIVND in the germline V gene (reference sequence). CDR3 length equals 16 residues. Trimming removed 0 bases from V and 6 bases from J; junction bases left unmatched: 6.

This sequence joins TRBV6-2 or TRBV6-3 and TRBJ1-5; a weak D match, TRBD1 (5 bases). Germline V gene data show CDR1 as MNHEY and CDR2 as SVGEGT. The CDR3 spans 15 residues. Trimming stripped 2 bases from V and 4 bases from J, with 12 bases between. For the CDR3, the DNA is TGTGCCAGCAGTTACGGGGAGGGGCAGAATCAGCCCCAGCATTTT. Amino acids: CASSYGEGQNQPQHF.

This clonotype appeared a few times. The chain carries TRBV12-5 and TRBJ2-1, with D maybe TRBD1 (6 bases). The CDR3 consists of 12 residues. The V gene lost 6 bases and the J gene lost 5 bases, with 8 bases spanning the gap. Germline lookup yields CDR1 LGHNT and CDR2 FRNRAP. CDR3 sequence reads: CASGSGDNEQFF. The CDR3 DNA reads TGTGCTAGTGGATCAGGGGACAATGAGCAGTTCTTC. The variable domain in full, completed from reference TRBV12-5 and TRBJ2-1, reads DARVTQTPRHKVTEMGQEVTMRCQPILGHNTVFWYRQTMMQGLELLAYFRNRAPLDDSGMPKDRFSAEMPDATLATLKIQPSEPRDSAVYFCASGSGDNEQFFGPGTRLTVL.

This clonotype was picked up many times. This sequence joins TRBV7-2 and TRBJ1-3; 9 bases fit TRBD1. Germline V lookup: CDR1 SGHTA, CDR2 FQGNSA. The CDR3 has 15 amino acids. The V gene end was trimmed by 1 base and the J gene end by 2 bases; junction bases not matched to a gene: 0. For the CDR3, the DNA is TGTGCCAGCAGCTTAGGGACAGGGGCTGGAAACACCATATATTTT. Protein: CASSLGTGAGNTIYF.

This clonotype was picked up many times. The rearrangement joins TRBV7-2 to TRBJ2-4, with D perhaps being TRBD1 or TRBD2 (5 bases each). Trimming stripped 4 bases from V and 8 bases from J, with 15 bases between. The CDR3 spans 14 residues. The germline gives CDR1 SGHTA, CDR2 FQGNSA. The CDR3 is CASSSGLGTDIQYF. CDR3 nucleotide sequence: TGTGCCAGCAGCTCCGGTCTCGGGACGGACATTCAGTACTTC.

This clonotype turned up a few times. This sequence joins TRBV28 and TRBJ2-5; TRBD1 aligns across 7 bases. CDR1 and CDR2 (germline): MDHEN, SYDVKM. This CDR3 contains 12 residues. V was clipped by 3 bases and J by 7 bases; unmatched bases: 2. This CDR3 is CASSFSGGTQYF. In DNA, the CDR3 is TGTGCCAGCAGTTTTTCAGGGGGGACCCAGTACTTC.

The gene calls are TRBV27 and TRBJ2-1; tentatively, D is TRBD2 (6 bases). The germline gives CDR1 MNHEY, CDR2 SMNVEV (reference sequence). Trimming removed 5 bases at V and 5 bases at J, with 13 bases between. The CDR3 loop spans 14 amino acids. CDR3 region: CASSTAGRHNEQFF. The DNA for the CDR3 is TGTGCCAGCAGTACCGCGGGGAGACACAATGAGCAGTTCTTC.

This clonotype was recorded at least ten times. The rearrangement uses TRBV7-2 and TRBJ1-1; the D is unclear. Germline CDR1 is SGHTA and CDR2 is FQGNSA. Deletions cut 2 bases from V and 4 bases from J, with 11 bases between. This CDR3 region has 14 residues. The CDR3 DNA is TGTGCCAGCAGCTTAAATAGTCTCGGCACTGAAGCTTTCTTT. This encodes CASSLNSLGTEAFF.

The chain links TRBV25-1 to TRBJ2-6; no definite D call. The CDR3 is 17 residues long. CDR1 and CDR2 (germline): MGHDK, SYGVNS. Trimming shortened V by 3 bases and J by 0 bases, and 12 bases separated the two germline ends. The CDR3 DNA sequence: TGTGCCAGCAGTGAGGGCAGAATCGACTCTGGGGCCAACGTCCTGACTTTC. It yields the protein CASSEGRIDSGANVLTF. The full variable domain, with the rest looked up from reference TRBV25-1 and TRBJ2-6, is EADIYQTPRYLVIGTGKKITLECSQTMGHDKMYWYQQDPGMELHLIHYSYGVNSTEKGDLSSESTVSRIRTEHFPLTLESARPSHTSQYLCASSEGRIDSGANVLTFGAGSRLTVL.

The chain employs TRBV29-1 and TRBJ2-1, with a weak D call TRBD1 (5 bases). The CDR3 consists of 15 residues. CDR1 is SQVTM and CDR2 is ANQGSEA in the germline V gene. V lost 6 bases, J lost 2 bases, and 17 bases lay in between. DNA for the CDR3: TGCAGCGTCGATCCCACAGGTTTACCCTACAATGAGCAGTTCTTC. Residues: CSVDPTGLPYNEQFF.

This clonotype was picked up many times. The rearrangement joins TRBV7-9 to TRBJ1-2, with no clear D. This CDR3 spans 15 amino acids. The V gene lost 2 bases and the J gene lost 0 bases, with 10 bases spanning the gap. Germline V CDR1 and CDR2: SEHNR, FQNEAQ (reference sequence). The CDR3 sequence is CASSLYPGSNYGYTF. CDR3 sequence (DNA): TGTGCCAGCAGCTTATATCCAGGTTCTAACTATGGCTACACCTTC. Combining the CDR3 with reference TRBV7-9 and TRBJ1-2 gives the whole variable domain DTGVSQNPRHKITKRGQNVTFRCDPISEHNRLYWYRQTLGQGPEFLTYFQNEAQLEKSRLLSDRFSAERPKGSFSTLEIQRTEQGDSAMYLCASSLYPGSNYGYTFGSGTRLTVV.